This section outlines one T cell receptor (beta chain) sequence together with its context. This entry is derived from a study of blood T cell repertoires in COVID-19. TCRdb's copy holds only in-frame clones and misses some; the assay was immunoSEQ multiplex PCR. The data contain approximately 240,000 clones, around 89% of them seen just once; the ten biggest clones take up approximately 3.5%. The TCR was taken from a woman aged 18-29 years in a cohort exposed to, infected with or recovered from COVID-19 (not recorded which). Sequenced material: PBMCs or T cells enriched from blood (not recorded which).

CDR3 region: CASRQTGAYNEQFF. The CDR3 coding sequence is TGTGCCAGCAGGCAGACAGGGGCCTACAATGAGCAGTTCTTC. This chain links TRBV28 with TRBJ2-1, with 8 bases fitting TRBD1. Germline lookup yields CDR1 MDHEN and CDR2 SYDVKM. V lost 6 bases, J lost 2 bases, and 3 bases stayed unmatched. The CDR3 runs to 14 residues.